This T cell receptor beta chain was identified during a study of T cells in Graves' hyperthyroidism and ophthalmopathy. Criteria for exclusion of patients were uncontrolled infection, other autoimmune disease, pregnancy or lactation. The CDR3 regions of TCR beta were amplified from RNA transcripts. The HTBI primer set was used in a first-round RT-PCR of the TCR CDR3. TCRdb re-called the multiplex PCR reads with MiXCR, one entry per CDR3 protein. The sample has 300,000 to 350,000 distinct CDR3 sequences; about 21% are singletons. The CDR3 consists of 15 residues. With V trimmed by 8 bases and J by 4 bases, 12 bases remained unmatched.

The rearrangement links TRBV12-3 or TRBV12-4 to TRBJ1-2; TRBD1 agrees at 8 bases. This TCR derives from a woman aged 50 to 65 with Graves' hyperthyroidism. Sequencing was carried out using blood. As DNA, the CDR3 is TGTGCCAGCTCGGCGAGACAGGGGATGGGCTATGGCTACACCTTC. Amino acid sequence: CASSARQGMGYGYTF.